Listed below are T cell receptor beta chains from one sample, sequenced in a study of T cell responses to AZD1222 COVID-19 vaccine. Assay used: immunoSEQ multiplex PCR; TCRdb lists only in-frame clones, some missing. This table has 150,000 to 250,000 clones, about nine tenths appearing once. The starting material was peripheral blood, obtained 28 days after the second AZD1222 dose. All receptors come from an adult who received the AZD1222 COVID-19 vaccine. The CDR3 runs from the conserved cysteine through the conserved F or W. A D gene is named only where the DNA matches it firmly. The listing skips clone size in some rows; elsewhere it reads once, few, many or a size class.

D gene	J gene	V gene	clone size	CDR3 protein	CDR3 DNA
TRBD1	TRBJ2-7	TRBV4-1	NA	CASSQGTVTYEQYF	TGCGCCAGCAGCCAGGGGACAGTAACCTACGAGCAGTACTTC
NA	TRBJ1-1	TRBV7-7	NA	CASSSTEGNTEAFF	TGTGCTAGCAGCTCAACAGAGGGGAACACTGAAGCTTTCTTT
TRBD2	TRBJ2-1	TRBV9	NA	CASSWGLAGVLEQFF	TGTGCCAGCAGCTGGGGGCTAGCGGGAGTCCTTGAGCAGTTCTTC
TRBD1	TRBJ1-2	TRBV6-5	NA	CASIPTGAANYGYTF	TGTGCCAGCATACCAACAGGGGCGGCTAACTATGGCTACACCTTC
NA	TRBJ2-1	TRBV7-2	NA	CASSLVGLEQFF	TGTGCCAGCAGCTTGGTAGGGCTTGAGCAGTTCTTC
NA	TRBJ1-2	TRBV28	once	CASSQGGGINYGYTF	TGTGCCAGCAGTCAGGGAGGGGGTATTAACTATGGCTACACCTTC
NA	TRBJ2-7	TRBV3-1/TRBV3-2	once	CASSQVGRIYEQYF	TGTGCCAGCAGCCAAGTTGGAAGGATCTACGAGCAGTACTTC
NA	TRBJ2-1	TRBV24-1	NA	CATSVTSGPYNEQFF	TGTGCCACCAGTGTTACTAGTGGCCCTTACAATGAGCAGTTCTTC
TRBD1	TRBJ1-3	TRBV18	NA	CASSPPGQGVSGNTIYF	TGTGCCAGCTCACCGCCCGGACAGGGTGTCTCTGGAAACACCATATATTTT
TRBD1	TRBJ2-2	TRBV10-2	NA	CASSWGQGATGELFF	TGCGCCAGCAGTTGGGGACAGGGGGCTACCGGAGAGCTGTTTTTT
TRBD1	TRBJ1-6	TRBV7-2	NA	CASSLQGAGSPLHF	TGTGCCAGCAGCCTACAGGGGGCCGGCTCACCCCTCCACTTT
NA	TRBJ1-6	TRBV2	few	CASTGATGSNSPLHF	TGTGCCAGCACTGGGGCGACAGGTTCGAATTCACCCCTCCACTTT
NA	TRBJ1-2	TRBV29-1	NA	CSVEGEANYGYTF	TGCAGCGTTGAAGGGGAAGCTAACTATGGCTACACCTTC
NA	TRBJ2-7	TRBV3-1/TRBV3-2	once	CASSHLTGTYEQYF	TGTGCCAGCAGCCATTTAACAGGGACCTACGAGCAGTACTTC
NA	TRBJ1-6	TRBV28	NA	CASSPRGSSSPLHF	TGTGCCAGCAGTCCACGAGGCAGTTCTTCACCCCTCCACTTT
NA	TRBJ2-7	TRBV28	NA	CASTTRLSGNYEQYF	TGTGCCAGCACCACGCGATTATCGGGTAACTACGAGCAGTACTTC
TRBD1	TRBJ1-5	TRBV30	once	CAWSPGQGGNQPQHF	TGTGCCTGGAGCCCGGGACAGGGAGGCAATCAGCCCCAGCATTTT
NA	TRBJ2-3	TRBV10-3	NA	CAISDVRGTDTQYF	TGTGCCATCAGTGACGTTAGGGGCACAGATACGCAGTATTTT
NA	TRBJ1-1	TRBV2	NA	CASSDQLPGRVKTEAFF	TGTGCCAGCAGTGACCAGCTGCCCGGGCGGGTAAAGACTGAAGCTTTCTTT
TRBD2	TRBJ2-2	TRBV12-5	NA	CASGLGLTNTGELFF	TGTGCTAGTGGCTTGGGACTAACGAACACCGGGGAGCTGTTTTTT
TRBD2	TRBJ2-7	TRBV11-3	NA	CASSLRTSSYEQYF	TGTGCCAGCAGCTTGCGGACTAGCTCCTACGAGCAGTACTTC
NA	TRBJ2-4	TRBV18	NA	CASSPGLAENIQYF	TGTGCCAGCTCACCAGGGCTAGCAGAAAACATTCAGTACTTC
NA	TRBJ2-3	TRBV11-3	NA	CASSTGASDTQYF	TGTGCCAGCAGCACCGGGGCCTCAGATACGCAGTATTTT
NA	TRBJ1-2	TRBV30	NA	CAWNFRGNYGYTF	TGTGCCTGGAACTTCAGGGGAAACTATGGCTACACCTTC
NA	TRBJ2-3	TRBV10-3	NA	CAAAGSTDTQYF	TGTGCCGCCGCAGGGAGCACAGATACGCAGTATTTT
NA	TRBJ2-7	TRBV7-3	many	CASSPSRNSGVGEQYF	TGTGCCAGCAGCCCATCGCGGAATAGCGGAGTGGGGGAGCAGTACTTC
NA	TRBJ1-2	TRBV5-1	NA	CASSLDSYGYTF	TGCGCCAGCAGCTTGGACAGCTATGGCTACACCTTC
TRBD2	TRBJ2-1	TRBV18	NA	CASRLAGAYNEQFF	TGTGCCAGCCGACTAGCGGGAGCCTACAATGAGCAGTTCTTC
NA	TRBJ1-2	TRBV28	few	CASSSHLEGYTF	TGTGCCAGCAGCTCCCATTTAGAGGGCTACACCTTC
NA	TRBJ1-1	TRBV12-3/TRBV12-4	NA	CASNLGGRLEAFF	TGTGCCAGCAACTTGGGGGGGCGTTTGGAAGCTTTCTTT
NA	TRBJ2-3	TRBV10-3	few	CAISETTLAQYF	TGTGCCATCAGTGAGACCACGTTGGCGCAGTATTTT
TRBD2	TRBJ2-7	TRBV4-2	NA	CASSQGAGTRYEQYF	TGTGCCAGCAGCCAAGGGGCCGGGACTAGATACGAGCAGTACTTC
NA	TRBJ1-1	TRBV21-1	NA	CASSPRTEPRAFF	TGTGCCAGCAGCCCACGGACGGAACCGCGGGCTTTCTTT
TRBD2	TRBJ2-5	TRBV9	NA	CASSGGLAGLETQYF	TGTGCCAGCAGCGGCGGACTAGCGGGTCTAGAGACCCAGTACTTC
TRBD2	TRBJ2-7	TRBV7-8	few	CASSLASGSYEQYF	TGTGCCAGCAGCTTAGCTAGCGGGAGTTACGAGCAGTACTTC
TRBD1	TRBJ2-7	TRBV27	NA	CASSLRGQGAEQYF	TGTGCCAGCAGTTTACGAGGACAGGGGGCGGAGCAGTACTTC
TRBD1	TRBJ1-2	TRBV28	NA	CASVGQGLWYGYTF	TGTGCCAGCGTGGGACAGGGGTTATGGTATGGCTACACCTTC
NA	TRBJ1-1	TRBV11-3	NA	CASSLVSPFGSNTEAFF	TGTGCCAGCAGCTTAGTGTCCCCTTTCGGCAGCAACACTGAAGCTTTCTTT
TRBD1	TRBJ2-7	TRBV25-1	NA	CASNRDRSSEQYF	TGTGCCAGCAACCGGGACAGGTCCTCCGAGCAGTACTTC
NA	TRBJ2-3	TRBV7-3	NA	CASSLKGSTDTQYF	TGTGCCAGCAGCTTAAAAGGATCGACAGATACGCAGTATTTT